A single sample is the source of the 14 T cell receptor beta chains below, sequenced in a study of cytomegalovirus exposure and HLA in healthy donors. PCR used 60 Vbeta primers and 13 Jbeta primers. Clones were read by immunoSEQ multiplex PCR, and TCRdb kept only the in-frame ones, dropping some. Of about 31,000 clones in the sample, 87% were seen once. The material sequenced was PBMCs. All receptors come from a boy aged 10-17 years in good health and CMV-seronegative.

The DNA of the CDR3 is TGTGCCAGCAGTTTTCGGGACAGGGGGCGAGGCTACACCTTC. This encodes CASSFRDRGRGYTF. This chain connects TRBV27 to TRBJ1-2; 12 bases match TRBD1. This CDR3 has 14 residues. Germline V gives CDR1 MNHEY, CDR2 SMNVEV (reference sequence). Unmatched junction bases numbered 4, after V lost 3 bases and J lost 8 bases.

V usage is TRBV4-1 and J usage is TRBJ1-1; 11 bases match TRBD1. V shed 1 base, J shed 3 bases, and the junction held 1 base outside the gene matches. The CDR3 loop spans 15 amino acids. The V gene's germline CDR1 is MGHRA and CDR2 YSYEKL. As DNA, the CDR3 is TGCGCCAGCAGCCAAGGGGACAGGGGGGACACTGAAGCTTTCTTT. Encoded protein: CASSQGDRGDTEAFF.

This clone was observed a single time. The gene calls are TRBV7-9 and TRBJ1-4; D possibly corresponds to TRBD1 (6 bases). CDR1 and CDR2 from the germline V gene are SEHNR and FQNEAQ (reference sequence). V dropped 5 bases and J dropped 7 bases, with 14 bases sitting between them. The CDR3 is made up of 14 amino acids. CDR3 in amino acids: CASSLLGGREKLFF. Here the CDR3 DNA reads TGTGCCAGCAGCCTTCTCGGGGGGCGTGAAAAACTGTTTTTT.

V gene TRBV5-6 combines with J gene TRBJ2-7; D call uncertain. The V gene lost 6 bases and the J gene lost 6 bases, with 13 bases spanning the gap. Germline V gene data show CDR1 as SGHDT and CDR2 as YYEEEE. CDR3 length: 12 residues. DNA of the CDR3: TGTGCCAGCACCCAAATACCGGGCGAGCAGTACTTC. Its translation: CASTQIPGEQYF.

The rearrangement joins TRBV7-8 to TRBJ2-7; 8 nucleotides line up with TRBD1. This CDR3 spans 15 amino acids. Germline values: CDR1 SGHVS, CDR2 FQNEAQ. J gave up 0 bases and V 5 bases, and 6 bases lay outside the gene matches. CDR3 protein: CASSDRQGHSYEQYF. CDR3 nucleotide sequence: TGTGCCAGCAGCGATAGACAGGGGCACTCCTACGAGCAGTACTTC.

This chain uses TRBV19 with TRBJ2-1; D is perhaps TRBD1 (5 bases). Germline V gene sequence: CDR1 LNHDA, CDR2 SQIVND (reference sequence). This CDR3 region has 15 residues. Trimming stripped 6 bases from V and 1 base from J, with 13 bases between. The chain's CDR3 is CASSQTPGSYNEQFF. In nucleotides, the CDR3 is TGTGCCAGTAGCCAAACCCCAGGGTCCTACAATGAGCAGTTCTTC.

This clone was counted a few times. The chain joins TRBV6-1 to TRBJ2-6; D might be TRBD1 (5 bases). The V end was cut by 4 bases, the J end by 4 bases, with 11 bases between. This CDR3 comprises 15 residues. The V gene's germline CDR1 is MNHNS and CDR2 SASEGT. The CDR3 nucleotides are TGTGCCAGCAGTGCACAGGAATCCGGGGCCAACGTCCTGACTTTC. Translated, it gives CASSAQESGANVLTF.

This chain joins TRBV5-6 and TRBJ2-5, with D possibly being TRBD1 (7 bases). The germline gives CDR1 SGHDT, CDR2 YYEEEE. This CDR3 contains 14 residues. Trimming pared 3 bases from V and 5 bases from J, leaving 14 bases between. CDR3 residues: CASSSGGGVETQYF. CDR3 bases: TGTGCCAGCAGCTCTGGAGGGGGCGTTGAGACCCAGTACTTC.

This clone has just a few counts. The V call is TRBV9, the J call TRBJ2-5, with 11 bases that match TRBD2. The CDR3 loop spans 16 amino acids. J was trimmed by 1 base and V by 4 bases; bases with no gene match: 6. Germline lookup yields CDR1 SGDLS and CDR2 YYNGEE. Here the CDR3 DNA reads TGTGCCAGCAGCTCAAGACTAGCGGGGTTCCAAGAGACCCAGTACTTC. Amino acids: CASSSRLAGFQETQYF. The full variable domain, with the rest looked up from reference TRBV9 and TRBJ2-5, is DSGVTQTPKHLITATGQRVTLRCSPRSGDLSVYWYQQSLDQGLQFLIQYYNGEERAKGNILERFSAQQFPDLHSELNLSSLELGDSALYFCASSSRLAGFQETQYFGPGTRLLVL.

This clone is a singleton in its sample. This chain uses TRBV9 with TRBJ1-6; D ambiguous. The CDR3 runs 13 residues. Trimming stripped 2 bases from V and 10 bases from J, with 10 bases between. CDR1 is SGDLS, CDR2 YYNGEE, per germline. This CDR3 is CASSVNLYSPLHF. The CDR3 DNA sequence: TGTGCCAGCAGCGTTAACCTCTACTCACCCCTCCACTTT.

This rearrangement joins TRBV19 to TRBJ2-7; no firm D call. Germline CDR1 is LNHDA and CDR2 is SQIVND (reference sequence). Trimming stripped 1 base from V and 2 bases from J, with 6 bases between. The CDR3 length is 13 residues. The CDR3 is CASSIAGPYEQYF. In DNA form, the CDR3 reads TGTGCCAGTAGTATAGCTGGCCCCTACGAGCAGTACTTC.

The rearrangement links TRBV7-2 to TRBJ2-2; D uncertain. The V and J ends lost 4 bases and 2 bases respectively, with 8 bases between them. The CDR3 length is 14 residues. The germline CDR1 and CDR2 sequences are SGHTA and FQGNSA. The CDR3 protein is CASSYDTNTGELFF. CDR3 nucleotides: TGTGCCAGCAGCTACGACACCAACACCGGGGAGCTGTTTTTT.

The gene calls are TRBV7-9 and TRBJ2-5; D is uncertain. V dropped 5 bases and J dropped 1 base, with 11 bases sitting between them. Germline V gene lookup returns CDR1 SEHNR and CDR2 FQNEAQ (reference sequence). This CDR3 contains 14 residues. The CDR3 nucleotides are TGTGCCAGCAGCCCAGTTGTCAGCCAAGAGACCCAGTACTTC. It encodes CASSPVVSQETQYF.

The CDR3 is CASSSTGNEQYF. CDR3 nucleotides: TGTGCCAGCAGCTCAACAGGGAACGAGCAGTACTTC. The chain combines TRBV7-2 with TRBJ2-7, with D possibly being TRBD1 (6 bases). The ends were cut back, 4 bases at V and 5 bases at J, with 9 bases in the middle. Looked up from germline, CDR1 is SGHTA and CDR2 is FQGNSA. The CDR3 contains 12 residues.